One and the same sample provided the 25 T cell receptor beta chains below, sequenced in a study of T cells in Graves' hyperthyroidism and ophthalmopathy. TCR beta CDR3 sequences were amplified from RNA transcripts. The study used the HTBI primer set for a first-round RT-PCR of the TCR CDR3. TCRdb analysed the multiplex PCR reads with MiXCR anew, one entry per CDR3 protein. The profile shows 490,000 or so distinct CDR3 sequences, less than 25% of them singletons. Material: blood. The receptors come from a woman between 70 and 85 years old with Graves' ophthalmopathy.

The chain employs TRBV20-1 and TRBJ1-6, with unresolved D. V shed 4 bases and J shed 2 bases, with 9 bases lying between them. Germline CDR1 reads DFQATT; CDR2 reads SNEGSKA (reference sequence). The CDR3 totals 14 residues. This CDR3 is CSATGDTYNSPLHF. The CDR3 region has the DNA TGCAGTGCTACTGGAGACACCTATAATTCACCCCTCCACTTT.

This clonotype has a single count. The rearrangement joins TRBV20-1 to TRBJ2-3, with D uncertain. The CDR3 sequence is 12 residues long. Trimming shortened V by 6 bases and J by 6 bases, and 13 bases separated the two germline ends. Germline V gene sequence: CDR1 DFQATT, CDR2 SNEGSKA (reference sequence). The CDR3: CSAQAPPDTQYF. The DNA of the CDR3 is TGCAGTGCCCAGGCCCCCCCCGATACGCAGTATTTT.

This chain connects TRBV5-6 to TRBJ2-5, with 8 positions matching TRBD1. Looked up from germline, CDR1 is SGHDT and CDR2 is YYEEEE. Germline trimming cut 4 bases from V and 5 bases from J; bases unmatched to any gene: 10. This CDR3 region has 15 residues. The CDR3 here is CASSSDQGAYETQYF. The CDR3 DNA reads as TGTGCCAGCAGCAGCGATCAGGGGGCCTACGAGACCCAGTACTTC.

This clonotype was observed a few times. The chain combines TRBV5-1 with TRBJ2-5; D unclear. Germline CDR1 SGHRS, CDR2 YFSETQ. The CDR3 covers 15 residues. V shed 0 bases and J shed 4 bases, with 13 bases lying between them. The DNA for the CDR3 is TGCGCCAGCAGCTTGGACACGGGCTTTGGAGAGACCCAGTACTTC. Protein: CASSLDTGFGETQYF.

This clonotype was observed many times. The V call is TRBV12-3 or TRBV12-4, the J call TRBJ2-7, with 9 positions matching TRBD2. The CDR3 covers 16 residues. Losses at the gene ends were 4 bases for V and 1 base for J; bases not matched to a gene: 8. The CDR3 DNA sequence: TGTGCCAGCAGTTCCCTATTTAGCGGGAGTTCCTACGAGCAGTACTTC. Amino acid sequence: CASSSLFSGSSYEQYF.

The V gene is TRBV20-1, the J gene TRBJ2-7; 7 bases line up with TRBD2. This CDR3 region has 17 residues. Germline V lookup: CDR1 DFQATT, CDR2 SNEGSKA (reference sequence). The V gene end was trimmed by 5 bases and the J gene end by 0 bases; junction bases not matched to a gene: 16. The CDR3 DNA follows: TGCAGTGCTCTATCAAACGCGGGTTGGGGGGGCTCCTACGAGCAGTACTTC. Its translation is CSALSNAGWGGSYEQYF.

The chain recombines TRBV6-5 with TRBJ2-7, with 12 bases matching TRBD2. The trim removed 11 bases at V and 5 bases at J, leaving 13 bases unmatched. Germline V gives CDR1 MNHEY, CDR2 SVGAGI. This CDR3 spans 15 amino acids. Written as DNA, the CDR3 is TGTGCCTCCGAGACGCTAGCGGGAGGGTTCAACGAGCAGTACTTC. This translates into CASETLAGGFNEQYF.

This clonotype appeared many times. The rearrangement links TRBV2 to TRBJ2-3, with D maybe TRBD2 (6 bases). The germline CDR1 and CDR2 sequences are SNHLY and FYNNEI. The CDR3 sequence is 13 residues long. The V end lost 7 bases, the J end lost 4 bases, and 12 bases lay between the germline ends. The CDR3 loop reads CASTDGTSDTQYF. The CDR3 nucleotides read TGTGCCAGCACGGACGGGACTTCAGATACGCAGTATTTT.

This clonotype was counted ten times or more. V usage is TRBV2 and J usage is TRBJ2-1; possibly TRBD2 for D (7 bases). The germline V gene encodes CDR1 SNHLY and CDR2 FYNNEI. The V and J ends lost 4 bases and 10 bases respectively, with 14 bases between them. This CDR3 has 13 amino acids. The chain's CDR3 is CASSGPPGGEQFF. The CDR3, as DNA: TGTGCCAGCAGTGGCCCCCCGGGGGGCGAGCAGTTCTTC.

This clonotype was counted ten times or more. This rearrangement joins TRBV28 to TRBJ1-1, with no clear D. The V gene lost 1 base and the J gene lost 4 bases, with 13 bases spanning the gap. Germline CDR1 MDHEN, CDR2 SYDVKM. The CDR3 length is 15 residues. This CDR3 is CASSLSAVIATEAFF. In DNA form, the CDR3 reads TGTGCCAGCAGTTTATCGGCAGTCATCGCCACTGAAGCTTTCTTT.

This clonotype was observed at least ten times. V gene TRBV11-2 combines with J gene TRBJ2-5; no reliable D call. Trimming stripped 1 base from V and 3 bases from J, with 6 bases between. The germline V gene has CDR1 SGHAT and CDR2 FQNNGV. The CDR3 contains 13 residues. CDR3 sequence reads: CASSLGYEETQYF. CDR3 bases: TGTGCCAGCAGCTTAGGTTACGAAGAGACCCAGTACTTC. Full variable domain (outside the CDR3, taken from reference TRBV11-2 and TRBJ2-5): EAGVAQSPRYKIIEKRQSVAFWCNPISGHATLYWYQQILGQGPKLLIQFQNNGVVDDSQLPKDRFSAERLKGVDSTLKIQPAKLEDSAVYLCASSLGYEETQYFGPGTRLLVL.

This clonotype was counted a few times. The J gene is TRBJ2-7, the V gene TRBV18; D not certain. The CDR3 has 12 residues. Trimming pared 1 base from V and 6 bases from J, leaving 7 bases between. Germline V gene sequence: CDR1 KGHSH, CDR2 LQKENI. The CDR3 spells CASSPQPGEQYF. CDR3 nucleotides: TGTGCCAGCTCACCACAGCCAGGCGAGCAGTACTTC.

The chain joins TRBV4-1 to TRBJ2-7; D is unresolved. CDR3 length: 12 residues. Trimming cost V 3 bases and J 6 bases, with 9 bases left between them. Germline values: CDR1 MGHRA, CDR2 YSYEKL. CDR3 in amino acids: CASSHFFSEQYF. CDR3 nucleotides: TGCGCCAGCAGCCACTTCTTCAGCGAGCAGTACTTC.

The chain joins TRBV6-1 to TRBJ2-5, with a weak D call TRBD2 (5 bases). Per the germline V gene, CDR1 is MNHNS and CDR2 is SASEGT. V was shortened by 7 bases and J by 7 bases, with 13 bases between the two germline ends. CDR3 length: 12 residues. CDR3 amino acids: CASKSGPGTQYF. For the CDR3, the DNA is TGTGCCAGCAAGAGCGGCCCGGGGACCCAGTACTTC.

Comments on this clonotype: One junction end disagrees with the germline gene, perhaps due to a read error. The chain has TRBV5-4 and TRBJ2-7; D call uncertain. Germline loops: CDR1 SGHNT, CDR2 YYREEE (reference sequence). This CDR3 spans 14 amino acids. This CDR3 reads CASSPQLVSYEQHF. The DNA of the CDR3 is TGTGCCAGCAGCCCCCAGCTAGTTTCCTACGAGCAGCACTTC.

The chain combines TRBV7-3 with TRBJ2-1; unclear D gene. This CDR3 has 15 amino acids. The V end was cut by 2 bases, the J end by 9 bases, with 17 bases between. CDR1 and CDR2 from the germline V gene are SGHTA and FQGTGA. CDR3 nucleotide sequence: TGTGCCAGCAGCTTATATAGCACCCCTAGGGCTGAGCAGTTCTTC. Protein: CASSLYSTPRAEQFF.

This clonotype was recorded many times. V and J are TRBV3-1 and TRBJ1-1; D is unclear. V lost 2 bases and J 4 bases, leaving 5 bases between the germline ends. Germline V gene lookup returns CDR1 LGHDT and CDR2 YNNKEL (reference sequence). The CDR3 runs to 12 residues. The CDR3 DNA sequence: TGTGCCAGCAGCCAATGGAGCACTGAAGCTTTCTTT. It yields the protein CASSQWSTEAFF.

The J gene is TRBJ2-3, the V gene TRBV12-3 or TRBV12-4; no definite D call. This CDR3 is 17 amino acids long. Between the trimmed V and J ends, which lost 4 bases and 0 bases, there was a span of 17 bases. This chain's CDR3 is CASSSPSGAPSTDTQYF. The CDR3 coding sequence is TGTGCCAGCAGTTCCCCGTCTGGAGCGCCTAGCACAGATACGCAGTATTTT.

This sequence joins TRBV6-6 and TRBJ1-6; TRBD1 matches at 8 bases. This CDR3 comprises 20 residues. V trimming: 0 bases; J trimming: 0 bases; junction bases outside the gene matches: 10. Looked up from germline, CDR1 is MNHNY and CDR2 is SVGAGI (reference sequence). The CDR3 DNA sequence: TGTGCCAGCAGTTACTCCTCGGGACAGGCCATAAGCTCCTATAATTCACCCCTCCACTTT. Its protein product is CASSYSSGQAISSYNSPLHF.

This clonotype was recorded a few times. The CDR3 DNA reads as TGTGCCAGTTCATCAGGGGAGGGGAACACCGGGGAGCTGTTTTTT. Amino acids: CASSSGEGNTGELFF. The chain joins TRBV19 to TRBJ2-2, with D possibly TRBD2 on 7 matching bases. CDR3 length: 15 residues. The germline CDR1 and CDR2 sequences are LNHDA and SQIVND (reference sequence). V lost 8 bases and J lost 1, with 14 bases in between.

V usage is TRBV30 and J usage is TRBJ2-1; maybe TRBD2 (6 bases). The germline CDR1 and CDR2 sequences are GTSNPN and SVGIG (reference sequence). This CDR3 spans 12 amino acids. V lost 4 bases and J 7 bases, leaving 11 bases between the germline ends. This chain's CDR3 is CAWKGGWNEQFF. The CDR3 DNA reads TGTGCCTGGAAGGGAGGTTGGAATGAGCAGTTCTTC.

This sequence joins TRBV12-3 or TRBV12-4 and TRBJ1-2; D not resolved. V was clipped by 3 bases and J by 8 bases, with 10 bases between them. The CDR3 spans 12 residues. CDR3 loop: CASSFATRGYTF. CDR3 DNA: TGTGCCAGCAGTTTTGCTACCAGGGGCTACACCTTC.

As to this clonotype: As the CDR3 is not closed by the conserved phenylalanine or tryptophan, this likely results from a read error. This chain links TRBV19 with TRBJ2-1, with D maybe TRBD1 (6 bases). The CDR3 is 15 amino acids. Trimming removed 6 bases from V and 6 bases from J, with 18 bases in between. Germline V CDR1 and CDR2: LNHDA, SQIVND (reference sequence). The CDR3 region is CASSGQSRRGNEQFL. CDR3 DNA sequence: TGTGCCAGTAGCGGACAGTCCCGACGGGGCAATGAGCAGTTCCTC.

The V gene is TRBV19, the J gene TRBJ2-7; 9 bases line up with TRBD2. The CDR3 sequence is 15 residues long. CDR1 is LNHDA, CDR2 SQIVND, per germline (reference sequence). Trimming at V came to 6 bases and at J to 3 bases, leaving 9 bases not matched to a gene. In DNA, the CDR3 is TGTGCCAGTAGCCGTGGTAGCGGGAGCATCTACGAGCAGTACTTC. This translates into CASSRGSGSIYEQYF.

This clonotype has more than one count but fewer than ten. V usage is TRBV6-5 and J usage is TRBJ1-1; TRBD1 might be the D (6 bases). Germline V CDR1 and CDR2: MNHEY, SVGAGI. The V end was cut by 0 bases, the J end by 1 base, with 15 bases between. The CDR3 is 17 amino acids. For the CDR3, the DNA is TGTGCCAGCAGTTACTCTTATCGGGGGGCGGCGAACACTGAAGCTTTCTTT. Translated, it gives CASSYSYRGAANTEAFF.